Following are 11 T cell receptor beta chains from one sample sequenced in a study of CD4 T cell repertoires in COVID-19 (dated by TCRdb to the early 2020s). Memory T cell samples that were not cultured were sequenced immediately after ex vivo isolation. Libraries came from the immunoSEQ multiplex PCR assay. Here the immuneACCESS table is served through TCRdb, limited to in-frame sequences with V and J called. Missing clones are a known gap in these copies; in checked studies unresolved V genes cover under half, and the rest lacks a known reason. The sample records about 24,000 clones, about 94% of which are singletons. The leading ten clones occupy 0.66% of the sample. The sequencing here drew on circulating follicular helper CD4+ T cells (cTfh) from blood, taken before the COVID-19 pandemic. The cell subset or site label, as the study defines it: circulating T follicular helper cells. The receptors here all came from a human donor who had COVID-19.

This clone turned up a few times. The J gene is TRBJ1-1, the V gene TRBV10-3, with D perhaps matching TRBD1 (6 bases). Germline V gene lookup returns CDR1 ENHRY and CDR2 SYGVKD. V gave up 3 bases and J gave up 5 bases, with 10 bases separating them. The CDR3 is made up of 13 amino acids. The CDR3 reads CAISDRGGTEAFF. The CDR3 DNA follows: TGTGCCATCAGTGACAGGGGAGGGACTGAAGCTTTCTTT.

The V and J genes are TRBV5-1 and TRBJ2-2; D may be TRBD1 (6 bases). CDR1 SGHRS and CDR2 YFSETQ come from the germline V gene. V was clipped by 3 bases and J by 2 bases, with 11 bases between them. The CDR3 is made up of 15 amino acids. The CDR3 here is CASSSRTANTGELFF. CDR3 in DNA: TGCGCCAGCAGCTCCCGGACAGCCAACACCGGGGAGCTGTTTTTT.

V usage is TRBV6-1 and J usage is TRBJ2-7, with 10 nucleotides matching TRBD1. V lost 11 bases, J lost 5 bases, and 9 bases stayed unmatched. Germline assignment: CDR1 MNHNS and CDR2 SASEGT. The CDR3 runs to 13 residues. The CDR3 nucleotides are TGTGCCGGTTGGGACAGGGGATCCCACGAGCAGTACTTC. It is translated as CAGWDRGSHEQYF.

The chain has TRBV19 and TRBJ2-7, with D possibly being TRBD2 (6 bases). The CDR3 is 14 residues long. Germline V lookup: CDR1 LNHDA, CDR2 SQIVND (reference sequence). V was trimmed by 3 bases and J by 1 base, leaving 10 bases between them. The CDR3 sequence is CASSMRGASYEQYF. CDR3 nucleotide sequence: TGTGCCAGTAGTATGCGGGGAGCATCCTACGAGCAGTACTTC.

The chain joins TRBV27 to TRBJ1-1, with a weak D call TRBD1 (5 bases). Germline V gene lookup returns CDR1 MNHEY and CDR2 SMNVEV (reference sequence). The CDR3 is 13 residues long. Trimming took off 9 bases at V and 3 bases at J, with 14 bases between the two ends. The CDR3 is CASSPPGDTEAFF. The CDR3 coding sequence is TGTGCCAGTTCTCCCCCGGGGGACACTGAAGCTTTCTTT.

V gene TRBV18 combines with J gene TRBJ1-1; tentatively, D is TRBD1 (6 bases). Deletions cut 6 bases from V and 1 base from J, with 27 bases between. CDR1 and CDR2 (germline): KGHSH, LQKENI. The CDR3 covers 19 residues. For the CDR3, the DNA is TGTGCCAGCTCCCAGAGGGGGTTACAGGGACCACAGGGGAACACTGAAGCTTTCTTT. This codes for CASSQRGLQGPQGNTEAFF.

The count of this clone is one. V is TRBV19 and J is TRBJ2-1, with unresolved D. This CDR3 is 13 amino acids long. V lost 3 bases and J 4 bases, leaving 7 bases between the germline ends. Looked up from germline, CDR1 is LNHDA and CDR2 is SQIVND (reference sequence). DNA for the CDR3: TGTGCCAGTAGTATCTCTGAGTACAATGAGCAGTTCTTC. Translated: CASSISEYNEQFF.

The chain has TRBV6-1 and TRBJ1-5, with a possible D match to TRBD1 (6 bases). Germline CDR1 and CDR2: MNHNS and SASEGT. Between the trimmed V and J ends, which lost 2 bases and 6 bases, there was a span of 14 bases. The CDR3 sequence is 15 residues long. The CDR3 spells CASSEWSTGPQPQHF. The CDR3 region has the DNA TGTGCCAGCAGTGAATGGAGTACAGGGCCTCAGCCCCAGCATTTT.

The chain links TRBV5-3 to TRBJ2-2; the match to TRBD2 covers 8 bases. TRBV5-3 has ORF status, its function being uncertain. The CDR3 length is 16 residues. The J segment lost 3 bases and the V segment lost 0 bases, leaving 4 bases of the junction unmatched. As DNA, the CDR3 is TGTGCCAGAAGCTTGGTAAACGGGGGGGACACCGGGGAGCTGTTTTTT. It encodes CARSLVNGGDTGELFF.

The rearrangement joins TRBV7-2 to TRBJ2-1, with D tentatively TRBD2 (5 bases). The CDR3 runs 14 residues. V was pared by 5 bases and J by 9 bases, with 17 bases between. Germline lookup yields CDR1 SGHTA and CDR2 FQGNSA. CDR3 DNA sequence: TGTGCCAGCAGCCCCATCTTACTAGGACCTGAGCAGTTCTTC. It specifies CASSPILLGPEQFF. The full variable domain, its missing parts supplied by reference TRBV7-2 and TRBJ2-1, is GAGVSQSPSNKVTEKGKDVELRCDPISGHTALYWYRQSLGQGLEFLIYFQGNSAPDKSGLPSDRFSAERTGGSVSTLTIQRTQQEDSAVYLCASSPILLGPEQFFGPGTRLTVL.

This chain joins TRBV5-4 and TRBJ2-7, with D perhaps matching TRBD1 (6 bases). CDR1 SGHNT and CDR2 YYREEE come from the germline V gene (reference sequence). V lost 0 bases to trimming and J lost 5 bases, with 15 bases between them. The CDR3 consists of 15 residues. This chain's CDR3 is CASSLAGNRDHEQYF. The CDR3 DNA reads TGTGCCAGCAGCTTGGCCGGTAACAGGGACCACGAGCAGTACTTC.